Below, 19 T cell receptor beta chains from the same sample are listed, as sequenced in a study of blood T cells in healthy people across ages. For the second PCR, which ran for 7 to 11 cycles, a sample-barcoded 5' primer and a J-beta primer mix were used. A single record per CDR3 protein comes from TCRdb applying MiXCR to the 5' RACE reads. The sample comprises roughly 680,000 distinct CDR3 sequences, 21% of which are singletons, and about 3.6% rests with the top ten. The specimen sequenced was blood. The receptors stem from a man between 65 and 85 years old in good health.

This clonotype occurred a few times. V gene TRBV29-1 combines with J gene TRBJ2-5; 8 bases map to TRBD1. CDR3 length: 14 residues. In germline, CDR1 is SQVTM, CDR2 ANQGSEA. V lost 1 base and J lost 11; bases outside the gene matches: 12. The CDR3 DNA follows: TGCAGCGTTGAAGTCGGACAGGGTACAGGAGAGCAGTACTTC. Protein product: CSVEVGQGTGEQYF.

The chain has TRBV21-1 and TRBJ2-7; the D segment call TRBD1 is taken from the table without a DNA check. TRBV21-1 is a pseudogene locus. CDR3 size: 14 residues. CDR3 residues: CASSKAIWGAEQYF. CDR3 nucleotide sequence: TGTGCCAGCAGCAAAGCGATATGGGGGGCCGAGCAGTACTTC.

The chain couples TRBV20-1 to TRBJ2-7; D is perhaps TRBD1 (6 bases). The ends were cut back, 6 bases at V and 7 bases at J, with 19 bases in the middle. The germline gives CDR1 DFQATT, CDR2 SNEGSKA (reference sequence). The CDR3 runs 13 residues. The CDR3 DNA reads as TGCAGTGCCCCGAGAATGGGGGCGCAGGAGCAGTACTTC. This codes for CSAPRMGAQEQYF.

This clonotype has only a few counts. V gene TRBV5-6 combines with J gene TRBJ2-3; the D is unclear. CDR1 is SGHDT and CDR2 is YYEEEE in the germline V gene. The length of the CDR3 is 14 residues. V was clipped by 0 bases and J by 1 base, with 6 bases between them. CDR3 residues: CASSLVKGTDTQYF. In nucleotides, the CDR3 is TGTGCCAGCAGCTTGGTGAAGGGCACAGATACGCAGTATTTT.

This clonotype was observed once. The chain couples TRBV28 to TRBJ2-7; possibly TRBD2 for D (5 bases). V lost 5 bases and J 6 bases, leaving 20 bases between the germline ends. This CDR3 region has 15 residues. Germline V gene data show CDR1 as MDHEN and CDR2 as SYDVKM. As DNA, the CDR3 is TGTGCCAGCAGTCCCCCCCTAGCAGGAACTGGCGAGCAGTACTTC. Amino acid sequence: CASSPPLAGTGEQYF. Full variable domain (outside the CDR3, taken from reference TRBV28 and TRBJ2-7): DVKVTQSSRYLVKRTGEKVFLECVQDMDHENMFWYRQDPGLGLRLIYFSYDVKMKEKGDIPEGYSVSREKKERFSLILESASTNQTSMYLCASSPPLAGTGEQYFGPGTRLTVT.

This clonotype was found a few times. This rearrangement joins TRBV10-3 to TRBJ2-2, with TRBD2 matching over 10 bases. This CDR3 region has 14 residues. V lost 3 bases to trimming and J lost 7 bases; unmatched junction nucleotides: 2. Germline V gene data show CDR1 as ENHRY and CDR2 as SYGVKD. CDR3 sequence: CAISDTSGDGELFF. In nucleotides, the CDR3 is TGTGCCATCAGTGATACTAGCGGGGACGGGGAGCTGTTTTTT.

This clonotype was counted at least ten times. This chain links TRBV7-3 with TRBJ2-1; D possibly corresponds to TRBD2 (5 bases). Germline V CDR1 and CDR2: SGHTA, FQGTGA. Trimming cost V 3 bases and J 6 bases, with 15 bases left between them. This CDR3 contains 15 residues. CDR3 DNA: TGTGCCAGCAGCTTGGGAGCAAACCCCACCAATGAGCAGTTCTTC. Translated: CASSLGANPTNEQFF.

There are a few counts of this clonotype. V is TRBV7-2 and J is TRBJ1-5; D is unresolved. This CDR3 comprises 13 residues. Germline-derived CDR1 and CDR2 are SGHTA and FQGNSA. Trimming stripped 4 bases from V and 2 bases from J, with 6 bases between. This chain's CDR3 is CASSSRGNQPQHF. In nucleotides, the CDR3 is TGTGCCAGCAGCTCGCGGGGCAATCAGCCCCAGCATTTT.

J is TRBJ2-5 and V is TRBV2, with 7 bases matching TRBD2. Judging by the DNA end, TRBJ2-1 fits better; the J call may be wrong. The CDR3 spans 14 residues. The germline V gene has CDR1 SNHLY and CDR2 FYNNEI. The CDR3 DNA reads TGTGCCAGCAGTACTAGCGCGGGTTACAATGAGCAGTTCTTC. Translation gives CASSTSAGYNEQFF.

The rearrangement uses TRBV29-1 and TRBJ1-5; a weak D match, TRBD1 (6 bases). The CDR3 length is 13 residues. V gave up 5 bases and J gave up 6 bases, with 14 bases separating them. Looked up from germline, CDR1 is SQVTM and CDR2 is ANQGSEA. In DNA, the CDR3 is TGCAGCGTTCAGGGGAATGGTGCTCAGCCCCAGCATTTT. This encodes CSVQGNGAQPQHF.

This chain joins TRBV7-9 and TRBJ2-3; TRBD1 aligns across 8 bases. Looked up from germline, CDR1 is SEHNR and CDR2 is FQNEAQ (reference sequence). The V gene end was trimmed by 5 bases and the J gene end by 14 bases; junction bases not matched to a gene: 6. The CDR3 has 11 amino acids. The CDR3 sequence: CASSATGGTYF. The CDR3 nucleotides are TGTGCCAGCAGCGCTACAGGGGGAACGTATTTT.

This clonotype appeared many times. The chain combines TRBV15 with TRBJ1-2; TRBD1 aligns across 7 bases. Per germline, CDR1 LNHNV and CDR2 YYDKDF (reference sequence). The CDR3 extends over 14 amino acids. The J segment lost 6 bases and the V segment lost 5 bases, leaving 9 bases of the junction unmatched. The CDR3 DNA reads TGTGCCACCAGCCGCTCCGACAGGGCGGATGGCTACACCTTC. This gives the protein CATSRSDRADGYTF.

This chain connects TRBV3-1 to TRBJ2-5; unclear D gene. Germline V gene data show CDR1 as LGHDT and CDR2 as YNNKEL (reference sequence). The CDR3 runs to 15 residues. Trimming pared 1 base from V and 4 bases from J, leaving 13 bases between. The CDR3 DNA is TGTGCCAGCAGCCAAGCTTCAGGTTGGCGAGAGACCCAGTACTTC. Its protein is CASSQASGWRETQYF.

The chain uses TRBV5-1 and TRBJ1-2, with TRBD1 as a possible D gene (6 bases). Germline CDR1 SGHRS, CDR2 YFSETQ. The V and J ends lost 3 bases and 6 bases respectively, with 9 bases between them. The CDR3 covers 12 residues. CDR3 sequence: CASSSSGDGYTF. The CDR3 DNA follows: TGCGCCAGCAGCTCCTCAGGGGATGGCTACACCTTC.

This clonotype was counted a few times. The chain is built from TRBV24-1 and TRBJ2-1, with TRBD2 matching over 12 bases. The CDR3 totals 16 residues. Germline V gives CDR1 KGHDR, CDR2 SFDVKD. Losses at the gene ends were 3 bases for V and 5 bases for J; bases not matched to a gene: 4. The CDR3 region is CATSDGTSGPNNEQFF. For the CDR3, the DNA is TGTGCCACCAGTGATGGGACTAGCGGGCCCAACAATGAGCAGTTCTTC.

This clonotype has just a few counts. The chain combines TRBV18 with TRBJ2-5, with a possible D match to TRBD1 (5 bases). Germline CDR1 and CDR2: KGHSH and LQKENI. V lost 5 bases and J 9 bases, leaving 19 bases between the germline ends. The CDR3 spans 14 residues. CDR3 nucleotide sequence: TGTGCCAGCTCATCCGGACACCAGCAAGGGGCCCAGTACTTC. It is translated as CASSSGHQQGAQYF.

This sequence joins TRBV19 and TRBJ2-5, with D maybe TRBD2 (6 bases). The J call is uncertain, as TRBJ2-1 better fits the DNA end. This CDR3 is built from 15 residues. Germline values: CDR1 LNHDA, CDR2 SQIVND (reference sequence). The CDR3 sequence is CASSGAGYSGDEQFF. The DNA of the CDR3 is TGTGCCAGTAGTGGGGCCGGGTATAGCGGCGATGAGCAGTTCTTC.

This clonotype occurred many times. The chain recombines TRBV11-2 with TRBJ2-2; 10 bases agree with TRBD2. The CDR3 is 17 residues long. CDR1 SGHAT and CDR2 FQNNGV come from the germline V gene. Trimming cost V 3 bases and J 2 bases; bases outside gene matches: 6. CDR3 protein: CASSLSTSGVNTGELFF. The CDR3 DNA reads as TGTGCCAGCAGCTTGTCTACTAGCGGGGTAAACACCGGGGAGCTGTTTTTT.

Comments on this clonotype: With a much larger clone just one base away, this may be a read error. The chain combines TRBV4-1 with TRBJ1-3; D not certain. CDR3 length: 12 amino acids. Germline CDR1 reads MGHRA; CDR2 reads YSYEKL. CDR3 DNA: TGCGCCGGCAGCCAGGAAGGAAACACCATATATTTT. Translated, it gives CAGSQEGNTIYF.